The entry below gives a single T cell receptor beta chain sequence along with its context. The antigen is unknown. These data belong to a study of cytomegalovirus exposure and HLA in healthy donors. Study outcomes and limitations: Rare TCR sequences dominated, though some public TCRs recurred in many donors.

A multiplex PCR was run with 60 Vbeta primers and 13 Jbeta primers. The data were produced by immunoSEQ multiplex PCR, yet TCRdb's version contains in-frame clones alone and is incomplete. The data contain some 190,000 clones, approximately 78% of them singletons. Germline V gene data show CDR1 as ENHRY and CDR2 as SYGVKD. The V and J ends lost 5 bases and 1 base, in that order; junction bases with no gene match: 5. The CDR3 runs 14 residues. The receptor was isolated from a male donor in good health and CMV-seronegative. This rearrangement joins TRBV10-3 to TRBJ2-7; 7 bases agree with TRBD1. Source material: PBMCs. Here the CDR3 DNA reads TGTGCCATCAGTTCGGACAGGACTTCCTACGAGCAGTACTTC. Encoded protein: CAISSDRTSYEQYF.